The 10 T cell receptor beta chains below come from one sample, sequenced in a study of T cell clones after liver transplantation. Using immunoSEQ multiplex PCR, the repertoire was profiled, and TCRdb retains in-frame clones only, with some absent. The sample carries 70,000 to 85,000 clones, about 80% recorded once. This sample comprised CD4+ T cells from blood, obtained before liver transplant. All receptors come from a human donor who received a liver transplant.

The chain recombines TRBV11-2 with TRBJ1-1, with D unresolved. There are 14 residues in the CDR3. V was shortened by 5 bases and J by 3 bases, with 13 bases between the two germline ends. Germline V gives CDR1 SGHAT, CDR2 FQNNGV. The CDR3 is CASSPGRVHTEAFF. As DNA, the CDR3 is TGTGCCAGCAGCCCGGGGAGGGTGCACACTGAAGCTTTCTTT.

This clone was detected only once. V is TRBV2 and J is TRBJ2-7; 9 bases map to TRBD1. CDR3 length: 13 residues. Germline-derived CDR1 and CDR2 are SNHLY and FYNNEI. V was clipped by 7 bases and J by 7 bases; unmatched bases: 8. The CDR3 sequence is CASMWDRVGEQYF. The CDR3 DNA reads TGTGCCAGCATGTGGGACAGGGTCGGAGAGCAGTACTTC.

The DNA of the CDR3 is TGTGCCAGCAGGGACAGTCACTATGGCTACACCTTC. Its translation: CASRDSHYGYTF. The chain is built from TRBV6-6 and TRBJ1-2; TRBD1 might be the D (6 bases). The germline gives CDR1 MNHNY, CDR2 SVGAGI (reference sequence). V lost 6 bases to trimming and J lost 3 bases, with 8 bases between them. The CDR3 length is 12 residues.

The gene calls are TRBV5-1 and TRBJ2-7, with D maybe TRBD1 (6 bases). The V gene's germline CDR1 is SGHRS and CDR2 YFSETQ. V lost 5 bases and J lost 5, with 17 bases in between. The CDR3 runs 14 residues. Written as DNA, the CDR3 is TGCGCCAGCAGTCCCCGGACAGAAAAGGACGAGCAGTACTTC. Encoded protein: CASSPRTEKDEQYF. The full variable domain, its missing parts supplied by reference TRBV5-1 and TRBJ2-7, is KAGVTQTPRYLIKTRGQQVTLSCSPISGHRSVSWYQQTPGQGLQFLFEYFSETQRNKGNFPGRFSGRQFSNSRSEMNVSTLELGDSALYLCASSPRTEKDEQYFGPGTRLTVT.

The rearrangement links TRBV7-9 to TRBJ2-7; TRBD1 matches 8 bases. V was clipped by 3 bases and J by 7 bases; unmatched bases: 11. Germline CDR1 reads SEHNR; CDR2 reads FQNEAQ (reference sequence). CDR3 length: 15 amino acids. The CDR3 DNA sequence: TGTGCCAGCAGCTTTGTCAGGGGGCAAGTTGGAGAGCAGTACTTC. It encodes CASSFVRGQVGEQYF.

The gene calls are TRBV27 and TRBJ2-3; TRBD1 agrees at 10 bases. Germline V lookup: CDR1 MNHEY, CDR2 SMNVEV (reference sequence). The CDR3 has 15 amino acids. The ends lost 3 bases at V and 9 bases at J; junction bases unmatched: 9. The CDR3 DNA is TGTGCCAGCAGTTTCCGGGACAGGGGAAGAGGGACGCAGTATTTT. Translated: CASSFRDRGRGTQYF.

This chain connects TRBV18 to TRBJ2-5; TRBD1 matches 8 bases. V trimming: 4 bases; J trimming: 2 bases; junction bases outside the gene matches: 9. Germline lookup yields CDR1 KGHSH and CDR2 LQKENI. CDR3 size: 16 residues. The chain's CDR3 is CASSLTGTGKQETQYF. The CDR3 DNA reads as TGTGCCAGCTCACTTACCGGGACAGGAAAACAAGAGACCCAGTACTTC. Full variable domain (rest looked up from reference TRBV18 and TRBJ2-5): NAGVMQNPRHLVRRRGQEARLRCSPMKGHSHVYWYRQLPEEGLKFMVYLQKENIIDESGMPKERFSAEFPKEGPSILRIQQVVRGDSAAYFCASSLTGTGKQETQYFGPGTRLLVL.

The rearrangement links TRBV19 to TRBJ1-4, with 8 nucleotides matching TRBD1. V gave up 6 bases and J gave up 3 bases; unmatched junction bases: 12. The CDR3 runs 17 residues. CDR1 is LNHDA and CDR2 is SQIVND in the germline V gene (reference sequence). CDR3 sequence: CASSSRDRGRANEKLFF. The CDR3 nucleotides read TGTGCCAGTAGCAGTCGCGACAGGGGCCGAGCTAATGAAAAACTGTTTTTT.

V usage is TRBV30 and J usage is TRBJ2-7, with 8 bases lining up with TRBD2. Germline CDR1 is GTSNPN and CDR2 is SVGIG (reference sequence). Trimming at V came to 3 bases and at J to 5 bases, leaving 21 bases not matched to a gene. CDR3 length: 18 amino acids. The CDR3 DNA follows: TGTGCCTGGAGCCCTCCGGGAGAGCGGGAGTTGGGGATTCACGAGCAGTACTTC. It encodes CAWSPPGERELGIHEQYF.

The chain links TRBV6-9 to TRBJ2-7, with 8 nucleotides matching TRBD1. Per the germline V gene, CDR1 is MNHGY and CDR2 is SVAAGI. V lost 4 bases and J lost 0; bases outside the gene matches: 5. This CDR3 has 15 amino acids. The CDR3 protein is CASSWTGTGSYEQYF. The CDR3 nucleotides are TGTGCCAGCAGTTGGACCGGGACAGGCTCCTACGAGCAGTACTTC.